This TCR beta chain is drawn from a study of blood T cell repertoires in COVID-19. Study context: The origin of the acute and convalescent COVID-19 samples was the United States, Italy and Spain.

Under the authors' procedure: The assay estimated nucleated cells by amplifying reference gene primers. The table came from immunoSEQ multiplex PCR; TCRdb's copy has only in-frame clones and leaves some out. The DNA was the basis for D and trimming; V, J and clone size are from that table. Of more than 55,000 clones listed, over 70% were seen once; the top ten hold 11% to 15%. CDR1 MNHNS and CDR2 SASEGT come from the germline V gene. CDR3 length: 14 amino acids. Details on this clone: At one boundary the junction diverges from the germline segment, which might be a read error.

The sequence came from an older woman with acute or convalescent COVID-19. What was sequenced was peripheral blood. This chain uses TRBV6-1 with TRBJ2-5; 8 bases are a match to TRBD1. CDR3: CASREGTGPETQYF. The DNA of the CDR3 is TGTGCCAGCAGGGAAGGGACAGGCCCAGAGACCCAGTACTTC.